A single T cell receptor (beta chain) is shown here with its context. Its antigen is still unknown. No clone much larger than this one lies a single base away; base qualities are absent. Patients with a history of autoimmune disease or receiving systemic immunosuppression were excluded from the trial. Peripheral blood for TCR sequencing was collected from all dose cohorts at baseline, on cycle 4 day 1, and on cycle 7 day 1. The samples were drawn from a first-in-human, open-label, multicenter phase I dose-escalation trial of ivuxolimab. The trial enrolled adults with locally advanced or metastatic head and neck squamous cell, hepatocellular, melanoma or renal cell carcinoma. Before TCR sequencing, CD4+ and CD8+ T cells were separately sorted from peripheral blood. The data originate from a study of OX40 agonist ivuxolimab in advanced cancers. Regarding the complete study: The costimulatory receptor OX40 (CD134) was targeted by ivuxolimab, a fully human IgG2 agonistic monoclonal antibody. Patients were allowed to have had prior anti-PD-1, anti-PD-L1 or anti-CTLA-4 therapy, and 30% to 40% of the dose-escalation patients had been treated with checkpoint inhibitors. A male proportion of roughly 85% and a mean age of approximately 55 years, ranging from about 23 to 90, were recorded for the dose-escalation cohort. The purpose of peripheral TCRbeta sequencing was to test whether ivuxolimab changed TCR sequence diversity and led to clonal T-cell expansion. The monotherapy dose-escalation portion (N of about 50 patients) of the phase I ivuxolimab trial is reported in the paper. Of the approximately 50 patients in dose escalation, about 20 had hepatocellular carcinoma, about 15 had melanoma, 9 had renal cell carcinoma and 9 had head and neck cancer. Intravenous ivuxolimab was administered to patients every 2 weeks at six dose levels: 0.01, 0.1, 0.3, 1.5, 3 and 10 mg/kg. Partial responses were achieved by three dose-escalation patients, of whom one had hepatocellular carcinoma and two had cutaneous melanoma. What the research found in general, with its limitations: Low levels of normalized T-cell clonal expansion were also seen in some nonresponding patients. The antigen specificity of the clonally expanded peripheral T cells was not determined. At doses of 0.1 to 3.0 mg/kg, clonal expansion of both CD4+ and CD8+ T cells in blood was seen between baseline and week 6. After ivuxolimab, expanded clones were on average more numerous among CD8+ T cells than among CD4+ T cells. In the 0.1-3.0 mg/kg groups, partial responders were among the patients with the lowest normalized peripheral clonal expansion, particularly in CD8+ T cells.

For sequencing of the TCRbeta CDR3 region, genomic DNA was extracted from the sorted cells. The immunoSEQ Assay was used for sequencing of TCRbeta CDR3 regions. Here the immuneACCESS table is served through TCRdb, limited to in-frame sequences with V and J called. Missing clones are a known gap in these copies; in checked studies unresolved V genes cover under half, and the rest lacks a known reason. The sample table shows some 150,000 clones, and just over 90% are seen once. The top ten clones comprise about 1% of the sample. Inclusive of the bounding cysteine and phenylalanine, the CDR3 is 14 residues long. Of the read, only the CDR3 DNA is kept; its 42 bases are in frame from base 1. The germline V gene provides CDR1 SGHRS and CDR2 YFSETQ. V is pruned by 1 base and J by 5 bases, leaving 4 bases of the junction without a gene match.

The sequence joins TRBV5-1 to TRBJ2-7; 9 of the junction bases match TRBD1. The sequence was collected from an adult with an advanced solid tumor such as melanoma, head and neck, liver or kidney cancer. Sequences were derived from CD4+ or CD8+ T cells sorted from blood, sampled in a trial of the OX40 agonist ivuxolimab. The CDR3 loop reads CASSLPDRGDEQYF. Here is the DNA: TGCGCCAGCAGCTTGCCGGACAGGGGTGACGAGCAGTACTTC.